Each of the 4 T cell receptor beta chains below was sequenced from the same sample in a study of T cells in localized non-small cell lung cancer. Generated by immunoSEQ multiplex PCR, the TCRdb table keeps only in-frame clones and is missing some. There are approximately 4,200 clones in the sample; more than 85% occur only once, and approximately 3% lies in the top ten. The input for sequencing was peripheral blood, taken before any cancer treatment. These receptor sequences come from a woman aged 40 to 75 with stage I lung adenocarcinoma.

CDR3 nucleotide sequence: TGTGCCAGCAGCCCGGACGGGGCATATGGCTACACCTTC. Translation: CASSPDGAYGYTF. The chain links TRBV7-9 to TRBJ1-2, with D maybe TRBD1 (5 bases). The ends were cut back, 5 bases at V and 5 bases at J, with 12 bases in the middle. Germline CDR1 and CDR2: SEHNR and FQNEAQ (reference sequence). The CDR3 contains 13 residues.

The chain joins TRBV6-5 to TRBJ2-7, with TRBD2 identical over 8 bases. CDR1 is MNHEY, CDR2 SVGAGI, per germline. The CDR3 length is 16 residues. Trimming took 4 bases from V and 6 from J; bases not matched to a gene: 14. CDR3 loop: CASSSLSGTRRPEQYF. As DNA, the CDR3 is TGTGCCAGCAGTTCCCTTTCCGGGACTAGGAGGCCCGAGCAGTACTTC.

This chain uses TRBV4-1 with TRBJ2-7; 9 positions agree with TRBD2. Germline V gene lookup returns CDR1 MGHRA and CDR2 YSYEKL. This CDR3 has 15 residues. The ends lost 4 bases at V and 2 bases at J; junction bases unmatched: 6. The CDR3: CASSRTSENAYEQYF. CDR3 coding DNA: TGCGCCAGCAGCCGGACTAGCGAGAACGCCTACGAGCAGTACTTC.

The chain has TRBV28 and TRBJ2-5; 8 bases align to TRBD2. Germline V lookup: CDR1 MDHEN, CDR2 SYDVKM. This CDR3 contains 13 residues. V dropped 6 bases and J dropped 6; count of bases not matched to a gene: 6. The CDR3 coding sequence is TGTGCCAGCAGCATAACTAGCGGCCAGACCCAGTACTTC. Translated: CASSITSGQTQYF.